This entry is about one TCR beta chain. The V gene end was trimmed by 0 bases and the J gene end by 7 bases; junction bases not matched to a gene: 11. Germline V gene data show CDR1 as LGHNT and CDR2 as FRNRAP. The CDR3 totals 17 residues. This record belongs to a study of blood T cell repertoires in COVID-19. Background on the study: T cells, B-cell-depleted T cells, or PBMCs provided the cDNA or gDNA that served as material.

Assay used: immunoSEQ multiplex PCR; TCRdb lists only in-frame clones, some missing. The sample holds about 120,000 clones; 84% are singletons and the top ten take approximately 3.6%. The receptor was derived from a woman aged 25 to 39 who had recovered from COVID-19. Sequenced: PBMCs or T cells enriched from blood (not recorded which). The chain employs TRBV12-5 and TRBJ2-1; 8 nucleotides line up with TRBD2. The CDR3 here is CASGLVLASGSLNEQFF. CDR3 DNA: TGTGCTAGTGGTTTGGTACTGGCTAGCGGGTCTCTTAATGAGCAGTTCTTC. The full variable domain, rest sourced from reference TRBV12-5 and TRBJ2-1, is DARVTQTPRHKVTEMGQEVTMRCQPILGHNTVFWYRQTMMQGLELLAYFRNRAPLDDSGMPKDRFSAEMPDATLATLKIQPSEPRDSAVYFCASGLVLASGSLNEQFFGPGTRLTVL.